The rows below give T cell receptor beta chains drawn from one sample of a study of blood T cell repertoires in COVID-19. The table came from immunoSEQ multiplex PCR; TCRdb's copy has only in-frame clones and leaves some out. Counted here are hundreds of thousands of clones, 70% to 90% occurring once; the ten biggest clones make up over 2.5%. The sample taken for sequencing was peripheral blood. Every receptor here comes from a man between 60 and 75 years old with acute or convalescent COVID-19. The CDR3 runs from the conserved cysteine through the conserved F or W. Fields, in order: V gene, D gene, J gene, clone size, CDR3 protein, CDR3 DNA. D genes are given only for firm matches. A clone size is listed for some rows: how often the clone was seen (once, few, many), or a class if it is expanded.

TRBV6-5	TRBD1	TRBJ1-2	few	CASSQYRGNYGYTF	TGTGCCAGCAGCCAATACAGGGGAAACTATGGCTACACCTTC
TRBV7-6	.	TRBJ2-3	.	CASSFDREDTDTQYF	TGTGCCAGCAGCTTTGACCGGGAAGACACAGATACGCAGTATTTT
TRBV6-2/TRBV6-3	.	TRBJ1-6	.	CASSYSGGSSYNSPLHF	TGTGCCAGCAGTTACTCGGGGGGGAGCTCCTATAATTCACCCCTCCACTTT
TRBV5-1	.	TRBJ2-7	.	CASSLGGGDAYEQYF	TGCGCCAGCAGCTTGGGTGGAGGCGATGCCTACGAGCAGTACTTC
TRBV9	TRBD1	TRBJ1-6	once	CASSVAGGARNSPLHF	TGTGCCAGCAGCGTAGCAGGGGGCGCGAGAAATTCACCCCTCCACTTT
TRBV28	.	TRBJ2-3	.	CASSRSGDTQYF	TGTGCCAGCAGCAGGAGCGGGGATACGCAGTATTTT
TRBV5-1	TRBD2	TRBJ2-1	.	CASGLLAGDFNEQFF	TGCGCCAGCGGATTACTAGCGGGGGACTTCAATGAGCAGTTCTTC
TRBV7-6	TRBD2	TRBJ2-1	.	CASRRTSGGAPSEQFF	TGTGCCAGCAGACGGACTAGCGGGGGGGCCCCTTCTGAGCAGTTCTTC
TRBV18	.	TRBJ1-5	.	CASSPTVSNQPQHF	TGTGCCAGCTCCCCGACAGTTAGCAATCAGCCCCAGCATTTT
TRBV13	TRBD1	TRBJ1-1	.	CASSFGTAIYPEAFF	TGTGCCAGCAGTTTCGGGACAGCGATATATCCTGAAGCTTTCTTT
TRBV15	TRBD2	TRBJ2-1	.	CATSGERGGYNEQFF	TGTGCCACCAGCGGAGAGCGGGGGGGCTACAATGAGCAGTTCTTC
TRBV5-4	.	TRBJ2-1	.	CASSPRPESSYNEQFF	TGTGCCAGCAGCCCCAGGCCCGAGAGCTCCTACAATGAGCAGTTCTTC
TRBV29-1	TRBD2	TRBJ2-5	.	CSVSGLAPSETQYF	TGCAGCGTTTCGGGACTAGCTCCGTCAGAGACCCAGTACTTC
TRBV6-4	TRBD1	TRBJ2-2	once	CASRGQSNTGELFF	TGTGCCAGCAGGGGACAGTCGAACACCGGGGAGCTGTTTTTT
TRBV4-1	.	TRBJ2-5	.	CASSQEGGKSETQYF	TGCGCCAGCAGCCAAGAGGGGGGAAAATCAGAGACCCAGTACTTC
TRBV2	TRBD1	TRBJ2-3	.	CAIRQGSTDTQYF	TGTGCCATAAGACAGGGATCCACAGATACGCAGTATTTT
TRBV19	.	TRBJ1-5	.	CASSMGHGQAVYQPQHF	TGTGCCAGTAGTATGGGCCATGGACAAGCAGTTTATCAGCCCCAGCATTTT
TRBV6-6	.	TRBJ2-3	.	CASSYTADGGTQYF	TGTGCCAGCAGTTACACAGCGGACGGGGGTACGCAGTATTTT